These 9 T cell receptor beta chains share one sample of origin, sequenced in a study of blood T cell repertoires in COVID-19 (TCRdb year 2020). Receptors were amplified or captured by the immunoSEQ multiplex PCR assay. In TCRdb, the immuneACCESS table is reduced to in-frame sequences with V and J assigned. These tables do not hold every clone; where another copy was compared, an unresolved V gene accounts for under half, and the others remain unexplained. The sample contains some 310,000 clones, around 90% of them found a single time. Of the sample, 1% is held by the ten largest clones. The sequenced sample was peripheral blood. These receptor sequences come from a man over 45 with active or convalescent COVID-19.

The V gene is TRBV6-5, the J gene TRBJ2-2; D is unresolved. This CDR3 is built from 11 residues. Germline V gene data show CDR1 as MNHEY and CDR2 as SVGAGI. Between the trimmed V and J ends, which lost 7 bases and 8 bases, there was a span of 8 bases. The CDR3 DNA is TGTGCCAGCAAAAATTCAGGGGAGCTGTTTTTT. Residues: CASKNSGELFF.

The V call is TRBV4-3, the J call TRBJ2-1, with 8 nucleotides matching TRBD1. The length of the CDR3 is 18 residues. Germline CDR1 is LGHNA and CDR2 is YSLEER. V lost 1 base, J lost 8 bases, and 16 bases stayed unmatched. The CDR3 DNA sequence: TGCGCCAGCAGCCAAGGTCAAGGGCCTAGCGAGACAGGGGATGAGCAGTTCTTC. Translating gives CASSQGQGPSETGDEQFF.

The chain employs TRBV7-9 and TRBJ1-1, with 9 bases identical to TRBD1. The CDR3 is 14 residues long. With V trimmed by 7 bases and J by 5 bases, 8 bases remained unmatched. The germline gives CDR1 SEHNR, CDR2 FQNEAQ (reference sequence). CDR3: CASMLQGAGTEAFF. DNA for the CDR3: TGTGCCAGCATGTTACAGGGGGCGGGGACTGAAGCTTTCTTT.

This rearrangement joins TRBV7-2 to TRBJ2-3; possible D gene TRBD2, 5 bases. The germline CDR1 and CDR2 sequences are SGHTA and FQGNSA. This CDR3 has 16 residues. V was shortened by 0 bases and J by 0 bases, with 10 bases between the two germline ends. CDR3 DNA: TGTGCCAGCAGCTTAGCGATAGGCGGGAGCACAGATACGCAGTATTTT. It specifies CASSLAIGGSTDTQYF.

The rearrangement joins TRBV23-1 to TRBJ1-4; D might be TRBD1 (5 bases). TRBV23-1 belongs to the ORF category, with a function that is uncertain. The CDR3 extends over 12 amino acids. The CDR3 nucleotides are TGCGTCCGGGGGGGAATTACAGAAAAACTGTTTTTT. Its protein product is CVRGGITEKLFF.

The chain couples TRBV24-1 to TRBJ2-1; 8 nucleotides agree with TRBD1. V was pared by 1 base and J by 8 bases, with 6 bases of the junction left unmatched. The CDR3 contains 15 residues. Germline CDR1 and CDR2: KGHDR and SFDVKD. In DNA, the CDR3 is TGTGCCACCAGTGATTTTAGTTCAGGGGGCGATGAGCAGTTCTTC. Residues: CATSDFSSGGDEQFF.

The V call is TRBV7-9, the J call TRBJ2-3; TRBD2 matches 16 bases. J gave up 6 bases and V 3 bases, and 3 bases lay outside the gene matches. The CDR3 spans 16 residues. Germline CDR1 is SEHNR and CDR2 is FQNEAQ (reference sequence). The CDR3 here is CASSLGLAGGLDTQYF. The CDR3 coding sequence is TGTGCCAGCAGCTTGGGACTAGCGGGAGGGTTGGATACGCAGTATTTT.

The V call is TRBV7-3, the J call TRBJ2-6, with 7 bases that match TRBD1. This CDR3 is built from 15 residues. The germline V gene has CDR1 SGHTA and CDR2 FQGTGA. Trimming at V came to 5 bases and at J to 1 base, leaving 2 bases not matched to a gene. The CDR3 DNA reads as TGTGCCAGCAGCCGGGACAGTTCTGGGGCCAACGTCCTGACTTTC. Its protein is CASSRDSSGANVLTF.

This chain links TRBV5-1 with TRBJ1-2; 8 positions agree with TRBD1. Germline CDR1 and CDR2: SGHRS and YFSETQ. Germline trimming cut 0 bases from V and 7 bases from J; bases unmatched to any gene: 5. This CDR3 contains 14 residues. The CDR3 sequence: CASSLGDRRRGYTF. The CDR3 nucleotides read TGCGCCAGCAGCTTGGGGGACAGGCGGCGTGGCTACACCTTC.